This TCR beta chain appears in the sequencing data of a study of T-cell memory formation after mild COVID-19. For the study at large: The study found TCR clusters largely donor specific.

This clonotype was counted many times. CDR3 size: 15 residues. Trimming at V came to 1 base and at J to 7 bases, leaving 2 bases not matched to a gene. TCRdb re-called the 5' RACE reads through MiXCR, storing one row per CDR3 protein. There are about 320,000 distinct CDR3 sequences in the sample; roughly 13% occur only once, and roughly 23% lies in the top ten. The chain joins TRBV12-3 or TRBV12-4 to TRBJ2-1; 12 bases match TRBD2. The source is a man between 18 and 35 years old who had mild COVID-19 (a few samples of this study predate the infection). Cell type and time point are not known. Sequenced sample: PBMCs or a T cell subset sorted from them (not recorded which). CDR3 sequence: CASSLDLAGGNEQFF. CDR3 sequence (DNA): TGTGCCAGCAGTTTAGATCTAGCGGGGGGGAATGAGCAGTTCTTC.